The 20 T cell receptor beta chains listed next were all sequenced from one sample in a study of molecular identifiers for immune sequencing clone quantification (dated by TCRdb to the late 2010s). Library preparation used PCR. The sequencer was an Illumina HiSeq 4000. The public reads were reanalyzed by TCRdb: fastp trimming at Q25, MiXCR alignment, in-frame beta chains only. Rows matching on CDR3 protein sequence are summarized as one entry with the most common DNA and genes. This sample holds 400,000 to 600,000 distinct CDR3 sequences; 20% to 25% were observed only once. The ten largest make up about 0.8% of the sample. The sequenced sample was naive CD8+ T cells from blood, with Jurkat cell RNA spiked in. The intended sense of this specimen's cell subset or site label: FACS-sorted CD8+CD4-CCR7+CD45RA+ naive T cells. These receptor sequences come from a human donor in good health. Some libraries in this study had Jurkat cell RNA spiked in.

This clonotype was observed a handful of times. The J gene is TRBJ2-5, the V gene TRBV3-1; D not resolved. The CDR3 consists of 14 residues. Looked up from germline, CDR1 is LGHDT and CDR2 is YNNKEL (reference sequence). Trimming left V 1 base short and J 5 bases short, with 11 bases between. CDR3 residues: CASSQGLERETQYF. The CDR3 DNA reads TGTGCCAGCAGCCAAGGACTGGAGAGGGAGACCCAGTACTTC.

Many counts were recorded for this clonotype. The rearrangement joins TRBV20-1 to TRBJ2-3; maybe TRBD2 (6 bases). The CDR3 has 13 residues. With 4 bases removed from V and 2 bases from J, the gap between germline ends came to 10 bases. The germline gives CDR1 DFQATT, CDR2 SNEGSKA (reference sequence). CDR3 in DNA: TGCAGTGCTATACAGCGGGTCACAGATACGCAGTATTTT. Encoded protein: CSAIQRVTDTQYF.

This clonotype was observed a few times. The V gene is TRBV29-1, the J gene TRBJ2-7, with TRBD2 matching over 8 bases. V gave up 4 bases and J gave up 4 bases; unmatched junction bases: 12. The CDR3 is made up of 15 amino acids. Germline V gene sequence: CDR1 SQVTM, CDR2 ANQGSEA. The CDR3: CSVAGGGTPTYEQYF. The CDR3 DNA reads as TGCAGCGTTGCGGGGGGGGGGACACCTACTTACGAGCAGTACTTC.

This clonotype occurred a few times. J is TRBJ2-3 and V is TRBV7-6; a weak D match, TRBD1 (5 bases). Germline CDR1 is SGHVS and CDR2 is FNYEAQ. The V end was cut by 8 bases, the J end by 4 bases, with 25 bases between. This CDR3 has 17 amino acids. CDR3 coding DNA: TGTGCCAGCGGCACCCAGGGTGTGGGTGGCCGCGCAGATACGCAGTATTTT. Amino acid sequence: CASGTQGVGGRADTQYF.

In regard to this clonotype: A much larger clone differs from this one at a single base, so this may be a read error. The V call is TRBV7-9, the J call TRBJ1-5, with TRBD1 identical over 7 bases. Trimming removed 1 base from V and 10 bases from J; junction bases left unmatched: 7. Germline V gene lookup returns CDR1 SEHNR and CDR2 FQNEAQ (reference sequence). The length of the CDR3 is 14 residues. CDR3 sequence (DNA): TGTGCCAGCAGCTTAGGCGACAGGGCCGAACCCCAGCATTTT. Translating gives CASSLGDRAEPQHF.

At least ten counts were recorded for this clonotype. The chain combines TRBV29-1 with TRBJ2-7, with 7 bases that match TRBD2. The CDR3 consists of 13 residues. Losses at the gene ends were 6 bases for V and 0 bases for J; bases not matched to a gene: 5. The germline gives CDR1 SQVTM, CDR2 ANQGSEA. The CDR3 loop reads CSVVGGSSYEQYF. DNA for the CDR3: TGCAGCGTAGTCGGGGGGAGCTCCTACGAGCAGTACTTC.

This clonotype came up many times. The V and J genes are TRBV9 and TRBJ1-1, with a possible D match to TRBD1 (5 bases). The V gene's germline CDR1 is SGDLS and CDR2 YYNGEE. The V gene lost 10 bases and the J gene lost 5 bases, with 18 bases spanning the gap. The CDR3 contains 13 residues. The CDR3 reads CAGDGLLVTEAFF. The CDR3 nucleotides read TGTGCCGGGGACGGACTCCTCGTTACTGAAGCTTTCTTT.

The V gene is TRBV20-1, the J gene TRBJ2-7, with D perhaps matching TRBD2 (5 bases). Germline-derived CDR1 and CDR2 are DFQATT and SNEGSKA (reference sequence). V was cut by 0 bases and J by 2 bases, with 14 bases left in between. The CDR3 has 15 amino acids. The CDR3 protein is CSARDRDHQTYEQYF. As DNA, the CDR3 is TGCAGTGCTAGAGATCGGGATCATCAAACCTACGAGCAGTACTTC.

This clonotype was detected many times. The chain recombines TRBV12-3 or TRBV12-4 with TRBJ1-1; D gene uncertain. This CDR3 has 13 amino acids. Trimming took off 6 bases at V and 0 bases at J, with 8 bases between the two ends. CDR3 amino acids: CASRGILNTEAFF. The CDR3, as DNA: TGTGCCAGCAGGGGTATTCTGAACACTGAAGCTTTCTTT.

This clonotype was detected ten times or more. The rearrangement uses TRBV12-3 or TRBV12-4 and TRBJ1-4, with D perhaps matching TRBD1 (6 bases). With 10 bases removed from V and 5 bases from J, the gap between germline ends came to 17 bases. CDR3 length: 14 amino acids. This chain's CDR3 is CATKSPTGNEKLFF. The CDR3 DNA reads TGTGCCACCAAGAGCCCAACAGGGAATGAAAAACTGTTTTTT.

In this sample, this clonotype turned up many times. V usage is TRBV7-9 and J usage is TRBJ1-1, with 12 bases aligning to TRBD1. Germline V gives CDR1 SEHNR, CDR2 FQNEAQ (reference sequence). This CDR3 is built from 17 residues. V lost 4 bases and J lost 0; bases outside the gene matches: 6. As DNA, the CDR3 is TGTGCCAGCAGCTCCCGGGACAGGGGGCTCCTGAACACTGAAGCTTTCTTT. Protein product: CASSSRDRGLLNTEAFF.

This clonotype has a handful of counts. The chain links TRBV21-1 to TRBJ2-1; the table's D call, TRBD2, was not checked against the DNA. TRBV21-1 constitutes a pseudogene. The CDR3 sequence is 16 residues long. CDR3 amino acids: CASSKPRGREEGEQFF. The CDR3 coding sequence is TGTGCCAGCAGCAAACCGCGCGGGCGGGAGGAGGGTGAGCAGTTCTTC.

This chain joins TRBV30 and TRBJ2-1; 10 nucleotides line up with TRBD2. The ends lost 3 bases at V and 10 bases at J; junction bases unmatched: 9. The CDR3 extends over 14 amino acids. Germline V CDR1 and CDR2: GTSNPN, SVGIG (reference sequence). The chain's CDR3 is CAWSPGLASPEQFF. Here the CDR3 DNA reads TGTGCCTGGAGCCCGGGACTAGCGTCCCCCGAGCAGTTCTTC.

CDR3 coding DNA: TGTGCCAGCAGTTTATCGTCCATTAACTCCTACGAGCAGTACTTC. Translating it yields CASSLSSINSYEQYF. J is TRBJ2-7 and V is TRBV27, with D unclear. Trimming pared 0 bases from V and 0 bases from J, leaving 9 bases between. Germline V CDR1 and CDR2: MNHEY, SMNVEV (reference sequence). The CDR3 length is 15 residues.

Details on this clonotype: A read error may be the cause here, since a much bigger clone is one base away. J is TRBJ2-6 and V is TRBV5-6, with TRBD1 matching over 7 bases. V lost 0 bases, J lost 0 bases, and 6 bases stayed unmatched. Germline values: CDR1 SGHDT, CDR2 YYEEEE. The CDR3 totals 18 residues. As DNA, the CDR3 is TGTGCCAGCAGCTTGGTACGGGGACAGACCTCTGGGGCCAACGTCCTGACTTTC. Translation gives CASSLVRGQTSGANVLTF.

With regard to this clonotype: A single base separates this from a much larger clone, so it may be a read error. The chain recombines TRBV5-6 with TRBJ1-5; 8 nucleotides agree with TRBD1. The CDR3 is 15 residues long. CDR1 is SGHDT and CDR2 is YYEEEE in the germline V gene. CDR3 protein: CASSGTGKINQLQHF. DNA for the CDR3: TGTGCCAGCAGCGGGACAGGCAAGATCAATCAGCTCCAGCATTTT. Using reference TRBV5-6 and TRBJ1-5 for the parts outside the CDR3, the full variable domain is DAGVTQSPTHLIKTRGQQVTLRCSPKSGHDTVSWYQQALGQGPQFIFQYYEEEERQRGNFPDRFSGHQFPNYSSELNVNALLLGDSALYLCASSGTGKINQLQHFGDGTRLSIL.

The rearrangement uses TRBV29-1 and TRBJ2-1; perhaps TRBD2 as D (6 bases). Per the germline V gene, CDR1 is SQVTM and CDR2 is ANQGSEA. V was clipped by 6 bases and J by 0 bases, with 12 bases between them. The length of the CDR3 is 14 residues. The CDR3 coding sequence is TGCAGCGTGAGCCGGGGGAGCTCCTACAATGAGCAGTTCTTC. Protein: CSVSRGSSYNEQFF.

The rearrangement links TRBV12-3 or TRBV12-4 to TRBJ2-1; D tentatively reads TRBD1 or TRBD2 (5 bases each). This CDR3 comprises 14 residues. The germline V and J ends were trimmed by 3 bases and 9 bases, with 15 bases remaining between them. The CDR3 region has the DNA TGTGCCAGCAGTTTTGGGACCGGTTCCTTTGAGCAGTTCTTC. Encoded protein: CASSFGTGSFEQFF.

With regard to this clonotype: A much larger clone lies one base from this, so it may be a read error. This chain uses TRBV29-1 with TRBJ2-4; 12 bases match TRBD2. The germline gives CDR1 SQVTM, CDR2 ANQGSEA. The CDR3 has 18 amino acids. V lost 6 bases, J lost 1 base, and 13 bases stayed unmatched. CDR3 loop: CSVAGLAGGLGAKNIQYF. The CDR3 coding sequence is TGCAGCGTCGCCGGTCTAGCGGGGGGGCTTGGGGCCAAAAACATTCAGTACTTC.

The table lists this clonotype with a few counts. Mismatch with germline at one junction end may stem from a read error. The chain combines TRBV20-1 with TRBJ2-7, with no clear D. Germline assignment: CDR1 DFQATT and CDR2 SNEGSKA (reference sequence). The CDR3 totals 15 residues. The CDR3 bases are TGCAGTGCTAGGATGCCACATCCAAGAAAATACGTGCAGTACTTC. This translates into CSARMPHPRKYVQYF.